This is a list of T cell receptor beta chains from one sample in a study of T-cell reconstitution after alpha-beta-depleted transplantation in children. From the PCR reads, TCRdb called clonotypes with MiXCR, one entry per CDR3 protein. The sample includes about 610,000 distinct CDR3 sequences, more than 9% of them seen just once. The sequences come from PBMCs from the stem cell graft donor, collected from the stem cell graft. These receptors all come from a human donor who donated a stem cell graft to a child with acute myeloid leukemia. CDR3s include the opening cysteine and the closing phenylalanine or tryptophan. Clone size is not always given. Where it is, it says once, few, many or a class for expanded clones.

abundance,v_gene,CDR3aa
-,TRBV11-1,CATKRKLRLAGSYNEQFF
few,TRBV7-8,CASSSRTSGRARVGELFF
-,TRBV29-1,CSVEGANVLTF
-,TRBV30,CAWSVYRGEAFF
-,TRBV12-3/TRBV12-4,CASTNGGYNEQFF
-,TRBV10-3,CAISGTISYEQYF
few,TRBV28,CASTQPASLSKTQYF
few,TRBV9,CASSVAGGASSGANVLTF
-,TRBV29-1,CSVLDRGDLSSYNEQFF
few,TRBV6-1,CASRTGLAGHEQFF
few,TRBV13,CASSSPSGLWAYEQYF
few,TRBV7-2,CASSLGRGYNQPQHF
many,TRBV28,CASLVGGLTSEAFF
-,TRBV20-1,CSARQASPETQYF
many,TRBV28,CASRGTGGWKTQYF